This T cell receptor beta chain came from a study of T cells in Graves' hyperthyroidism and ophthalmopathy (dated by TCRdb to between 2017 and 2020). A note on the overall study: Peripheral blood samples were taken at initial diagnosis, before any treatment was given. Once sampling was done, hyperthyroidism patients were given methimazole at a starting dose of 30 mg daily, whereas ophthalmopathy patients were given high-dose intravenous methylprednisolone. The study also compared thyroid tissue and blood T-cell repertoires from five or six Graves' hyperthyroidism patients. The approximately 98 discovery patients were randomly divided into training and test sets at a 7:3 ratio. The paper reports TCR Vbeta CDR3 sequencing of roughly 140 peripheral blood samples: approximately 41 ophthalmopathy, roughly 80 hyperthyroidism and around 17 progressor patients. Prospective prediction of ophthalmopathy was tested in an independent validation cohort of fewer than 20 hyperthyroidism patients and roughly 16 patients who later progressed to ophthalmopathy. TCR V-J signatures able to tell the groups apart were searched for in a discovery cohort of approximately 95 patients, of whom more than 40 had Graves' ophthalmopathy and roughly 58 had stable Graves' hyperthyroidism.

The germline V gene (reference sequence) yields MNHEY for CDR1 and SMNVEV for CDR2. The CDR3 covers 13 residues, taking in both the cysteine and the phenylalanine. Only CDR3 DNA remains: 39 bases, in frame from the first base. After removal of 6 bases from V and 6 bases from J, the junction retains 4 bases not matched to a gene. What the study reported, not specific to this receptor: In cross-validation, a model built on a 13 V-J signature told ophthalmopathy apart from stable hyperthyroidism with under 90% sensitivity and approximately 81% specificity, and in testing the same model reached 80%/75%. In validation, the model predicted progression to ophthalmopathy with over 60% sensitivity and about 72% specificity, a median of around 6.6 months before onset. Most expanded thyroid clonotypes (frequency above 0.001) were also found in blood, which suggests that blood repertoires may mirror thyroid immune responses. No statistical method was used to fix the sample size in advance, and group allocation was not hidden from the investigators.

This clonotype appeared many times. It has no known antigen specificity. No much larger clone is present one base from it, and per-base qualities are unavailable. The TCR beta CDR3 regions were amplified from RNA transcripts. A first-round RT-PCR of the TCR CDR3 used the HTBI primer set with the Qiagen OneStep RT-PCR kit. Libraries were constructed in a second round of multiplex PCR, after which size selection and purification were carried out. Libraries were sequenced paired-end with 100 bp reads on an Illumina HiSeq2000. As for the original processing: SOAPnuke was used to process the raw data, throwing out any read that contained adapters or uncalled bases, had a mean Phred below 15, or lacked an exact constant-primer or identifier match. COPE v1.2.5 was used to merge high-quality paired reads, and clonotypes were defined as unique nucleotide sequences. MiTCR v1.1 was used to align clonotypes to the IMGT TRBV, TRBD and TRBJ reference segments. Analysis was restricted to V-J combinations with a frequency above 0.0001, which covered about 99% of repertoires. The TCS score was defined as the ratio of F50 (clonal expansion) to E x V (chaos), calculated using BLOSUM62-based TCRdist between CDR3 peptides within each V-J. Welch's t-statistics and random forest reduced 500 to 650 V-J features to roughly 13, which were used in a naive Bayes classifier (R e1071). Through fastp at Q25 and MiXCR, TCRdb rebuilt clones from the public reads, retaining in-frame beta chains. Rows with one shared CDR3 protein collapse into an entry with the most common genes and DNA. TCRdb's processing, not the authors', yielded these V and J calls. This sample has around 570,000 distinct CDR3 sequences in its table, and around 20% of those were observed once. The ten biggest clones cover over 45% of the sample.

Ophthalmopathy patients had moderately to severely active disease, Clinical Activity Score of at least 3, NOSPECS grade of at least 4, and duration under 3 months. Patients with uncontrolled infections, other autoimmune diseases, pregnancy or lactation were excluded. Diagnoses were established on the basis of clinical symptoms, serum thyroxine and TRAb, thyroid ultrasound, and orbital computed tomography. PBMCs were isolated from around 10 ml of fresh peripheral blood by Ficoll-Paque density gradient centrifugation. Total RNA was extracted with Trizol reagent, and quality was checked on an Agilent 2100 Bioanalyzer.

The sample taken for sequencing was blood. The source of this sequence is a man aged 40-55 years with Graves' ophthalmopathy. This chain joins TRBV27 to TRBJ2-1, with 8 bases aligning to TRBD1. The CDR3 corresponds to CASRGQVFNEQFF. The DNA is TGTGCCAGCAGGGGACAGGTTTTCAATGAGCAGTTCTTC.